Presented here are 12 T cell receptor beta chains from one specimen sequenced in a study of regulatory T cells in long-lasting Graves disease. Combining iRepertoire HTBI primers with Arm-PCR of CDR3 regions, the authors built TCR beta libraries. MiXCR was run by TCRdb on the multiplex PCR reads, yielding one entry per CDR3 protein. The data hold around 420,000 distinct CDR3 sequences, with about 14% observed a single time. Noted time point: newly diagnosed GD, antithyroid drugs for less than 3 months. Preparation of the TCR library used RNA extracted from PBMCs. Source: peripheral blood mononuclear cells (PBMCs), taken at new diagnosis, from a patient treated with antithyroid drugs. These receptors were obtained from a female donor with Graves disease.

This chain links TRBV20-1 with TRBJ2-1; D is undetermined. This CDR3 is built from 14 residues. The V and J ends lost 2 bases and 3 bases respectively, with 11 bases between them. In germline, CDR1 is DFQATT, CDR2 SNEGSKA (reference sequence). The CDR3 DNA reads TGCAGTGCTAGAACTGGAAGTAGCTACAATGAGCAGTTCTTC. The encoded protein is CSARTGSSYNEQFF.

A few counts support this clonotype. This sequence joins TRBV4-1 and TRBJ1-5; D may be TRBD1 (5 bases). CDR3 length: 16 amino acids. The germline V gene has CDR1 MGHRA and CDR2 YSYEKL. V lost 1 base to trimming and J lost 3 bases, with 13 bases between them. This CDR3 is CASSQALGQINQPQHF. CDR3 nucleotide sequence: TGCGCCAGCAGCCAAGCCCTGGGGCAGATCAATCAGCCCCAGCATTTT.

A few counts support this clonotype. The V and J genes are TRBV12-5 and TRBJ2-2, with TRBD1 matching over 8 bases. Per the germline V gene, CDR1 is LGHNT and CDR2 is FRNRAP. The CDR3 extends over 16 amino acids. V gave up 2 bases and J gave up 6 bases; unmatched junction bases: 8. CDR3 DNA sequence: TGTGCTAGTGGTTTGCCGGACAGGGTAGCCGCCGGGGAGCTGTTTTTT. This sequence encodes CASGLPDRVAAGELFF. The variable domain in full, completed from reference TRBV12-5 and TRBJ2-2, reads DARVTQTPRHKVTEMGQEVTMRCQPILGHNTVFWYRQTMMQGLELLAYFRNRAPLDDSGMPKDRFSAEMPDATLATLKIQPSEPRDSAVYFCASGLPDRVAAGELFFGEGSRLTVL.

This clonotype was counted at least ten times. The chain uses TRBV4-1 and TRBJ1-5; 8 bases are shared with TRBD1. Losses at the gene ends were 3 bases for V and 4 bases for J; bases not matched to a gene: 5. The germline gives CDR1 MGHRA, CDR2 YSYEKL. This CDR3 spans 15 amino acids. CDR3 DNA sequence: TGCGCCAGCAGCCAGAGACAGGGGCTTAATCAGCCCCAGCATTTT. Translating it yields CASSQRQGLNQPQHF.

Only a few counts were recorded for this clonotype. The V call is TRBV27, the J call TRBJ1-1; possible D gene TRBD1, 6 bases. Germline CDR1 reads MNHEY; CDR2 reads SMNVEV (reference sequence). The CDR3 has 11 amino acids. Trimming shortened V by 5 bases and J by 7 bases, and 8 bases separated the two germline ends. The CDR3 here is CASSQDSEAFF. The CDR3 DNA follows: TGTGCCAGCAGTCAGGACAGTGAAGCTTTCTTT.

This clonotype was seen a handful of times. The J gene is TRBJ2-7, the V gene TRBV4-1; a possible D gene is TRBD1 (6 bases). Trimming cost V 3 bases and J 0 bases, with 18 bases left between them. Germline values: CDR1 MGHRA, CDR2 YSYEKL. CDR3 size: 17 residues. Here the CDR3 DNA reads TGCGCCAGCAGCCATGACTCCGGGACATTGAGCTCCTACGAGCAGTACTTC. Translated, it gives CASSHDSGTLSSYEQYF.

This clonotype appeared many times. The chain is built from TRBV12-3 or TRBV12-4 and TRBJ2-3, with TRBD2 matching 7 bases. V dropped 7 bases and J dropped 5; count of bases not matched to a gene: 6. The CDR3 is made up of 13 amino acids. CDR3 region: CASKGPSGDTQYF. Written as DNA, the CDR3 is TGTGCCAGCAAGGGGCCTAGCGGAGATACGCAGTATTTT.

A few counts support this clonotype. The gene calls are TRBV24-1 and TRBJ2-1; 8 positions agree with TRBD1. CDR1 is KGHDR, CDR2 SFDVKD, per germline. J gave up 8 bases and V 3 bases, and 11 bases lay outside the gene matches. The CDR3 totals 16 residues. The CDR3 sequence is CATSDTTGDLADEQFF. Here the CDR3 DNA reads TGTGCCACCAGTGATACGACAGGGGACCTTGCGGATGAGCAGTTCTTC.

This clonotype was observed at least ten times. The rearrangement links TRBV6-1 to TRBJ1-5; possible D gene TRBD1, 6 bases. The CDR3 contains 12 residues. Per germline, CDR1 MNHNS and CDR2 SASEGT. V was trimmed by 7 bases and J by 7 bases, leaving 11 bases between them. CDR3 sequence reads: CASNRVGQPQHF. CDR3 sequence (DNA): TGTGCCAGCAACAGGGTGGGCCAGCCCCAGCATTTT.

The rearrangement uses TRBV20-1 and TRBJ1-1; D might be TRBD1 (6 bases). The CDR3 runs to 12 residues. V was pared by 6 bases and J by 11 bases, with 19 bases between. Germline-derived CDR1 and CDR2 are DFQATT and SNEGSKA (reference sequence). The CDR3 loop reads CSAEAGGQGAFF. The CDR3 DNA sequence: TGCAGTGCCGAGGCGGGGGGCCAGGGGGCTTTCTTT.

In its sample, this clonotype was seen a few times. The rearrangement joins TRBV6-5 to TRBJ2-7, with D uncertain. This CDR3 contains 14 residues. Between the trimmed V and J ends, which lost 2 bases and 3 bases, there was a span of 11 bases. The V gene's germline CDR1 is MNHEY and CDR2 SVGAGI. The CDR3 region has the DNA TGTGCCAGCAGTTACAGTCATATCGACTACGAGCAGTACTTC. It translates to CASSYSHIDYEQYF.

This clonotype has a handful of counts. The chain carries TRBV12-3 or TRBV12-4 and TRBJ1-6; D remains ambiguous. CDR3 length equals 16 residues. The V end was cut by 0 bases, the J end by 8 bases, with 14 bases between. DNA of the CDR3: TGTGCCAGCAGTTTAGCGGGGTCCCCTGTGGATTCACCCCTCCACTTT. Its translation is CASSLAGSPVDSPLHF.